The 32 T cell receptor beta chains below come from one sample, sequenced in a study of blood T cell repertoires in COVID-19. The repertoire was sequenced with immunoSEQ multiplex PCR; TCRdb's copy has only in-frame clones and lacks some. The sample records around 270,000 clones, 80% to 90% being singletons. Specimen: peripheral blood. The receptors come from a woman aged 50 to 60 with acute or convalescent COVID-19.

This clone has only one observation. V and J are TRBV6-5 and TRBJ2-7; D is possibly TRBD1 (6 bases). The CDR3 spans 14 residues. V was cut by 10 bases and J by 5 bases, with 21 bases left in between. Germline V gene lookup returns CDR1 MNHEY and CDR2 SVGAGI. The CDR3 region is CATTGDRIPHEQYF. DNA of the CDR3: TGTGCCACGACAGGTGATCGAATCCCCCACGAGCAGTACTTC.

This clone was seen more than once but under ten times. The chain recombines TRBV9 with TRBJ2-2; 8 nucleotides match TRBD2. Germline V gene lookup returns CDR1 SGDLS and CDR2 YYNGEE. With V trimmed by 4 bases and J by 6 bases, 5 bases remained unmatched. The CDR3 has 14 residues. The CDR3 is CASSPPGGPGELFF. As DNA, the CDR3 is TGTGCCAGCAGCCCACCGGGGGGGCCCGGGGAGCTGTTTTTT.

The rearrangement links TRBV18 to TRBJ1-2; 9 bases agree with TRBD1. The germline V gene has CDR1 KGHSH and CDR2 LQKENI. There are 15 residues in the CDR3. The J segment lost 5 bases and the V segment lost 0 bases, leaving 4 bases of the junction unmatched. CDR3: CASSPPVTGGYGYTF. The CDR3 bases are TGTGCCAGCTCACCACCGGTGACAGGGGGTTATGGCTACACCTTC.

The chain is built from TRBV28 and TRBJ2-7; a possible D gene is TRBD1 (5 bases). Germline CDR1 is MDHEN and CDR2 is SYDVKM. The CDR3 covers 16 residues. V lost 9 bases and J 0 bases, leaving 21 bases between the germline ends. CDR3 region: CASTLRARSSSYEQYF. CDR3 DNA: TGTGCCAGTACACTCAGGGCGCGGTCGAGCTCCTACGAGCAGTACTTC.

In its sample, this clone was seen a few times. The DNA of the CDR3 is TGTGCCAGCAGTCTTGGCTGGTCGGGGGAACTGTTTTTT. Its protein is CASSLGWSGELFF. This chain joins TRBV28 and TRBJ1-4; a weak D match, TRBD1 (5 bases). This CDR3 is built from 13 residues. Germline V gene data show CDR1 as MDHEN and CDR2 as SYDVKM. The germline V and J ends were trimmed by 5 bases and 12 bases, with 16 bases remaining between them. Full variable domain (rest looked up from reference TRBV28 and TRBJ1-4): DVKVTQSSRYLVKRTGEKVFLECVQDMDHENMFWYRQDPGLGLRLIYFSYDVKMKEKGDIPEGYSVSREKKERFSLILESASTNQTSMYLCASSLGWSGELFFGSGTQLSVL.

The genes are TRBV2 and TRBJ2-1; 7 nucleotides match TRBD2. The junction had 15 bases not matched to a gene; V was cut back by 4 bases and J by 12 bases. This CDR3 is 15 amino acids long. CDR1 SNHLY and CDR2 FYNNEI come from the germline V gene. The CDR3 DNA follows: TGTGCCAGCAGTGTATGGAGGGAGGGGATCCTTTGGCAGTTCTTC. Its protein is CASSVWREGILWQFF.

This chain links TRBV20-1 with TRBJ2-7; D is unresolved. This CDR3 spans 11 amino acids. CDR1 is DFQATT and CDR2 is SNEGSKA in the germline V gene (reference sequence). With 3 bases removed from V and 2 bases from J, the gap between germline ends came to 5 bases. The CDR3 protein is CSASLTYEQYF. The CDR3 DNA is TGCAGTGCTAGCCTTACCTACGAGCAGTACTTC.

This clone showed up just a few times. The chain has TRBV3-1 (or the pseudogene TRBV3-2) and TRBJ1-2, with TRBD1 identical over 8 bases. The CDR3 is made up of 14 amino acids. The ends lost 4 bases at V and 5 bases at J; junction bases unmatched: 6. Germline CDR1 is LGHDT and CDR2 is YNNKEL (reference sequence). CDR3 in DNA: TGTGCCAGCAGCCTCGGACAGGGTCCATATGGCTACACCTTC. Amino acid sequence: CASSLGQGPYGYTF.

The chain employs TRBV9 and TRBJ2-1, with D maybe TRBD1 (5 bases). The length of the CDR3 is 14 residues. In germline, CDR1 is SGDLS, CDR2 YYNGEE. The V and J ends lost 0 bases and 3 bases respectively, with 7 bases between them. The CDR3 sequence is CASSVAQGYNEQFF. The CDR3 DNA sequence: TGTGCCAGCAGCGTAGCGCAGGGCTACAATGAGCAGTTCTTC.

The table lists this clone with a few counts. The chain joins TRBV12-3 or TRBV12-4 to TRBJ1-1; D gene ambiguous. The CDR3 is 13 amino acids. V lost 3 bases and J 1 base, leaving 6 bases between the germline ends. CDR3 sequence reads: CASSFSSNTEAFF. The CDR3 DNA follows: TGTGCCAGCAGTTTTTCGTCGAACACTGAAGCTTTCTTT.

This clone was seen only once. This chain links TRBV5-1 with TRBJ2-5, with 8 bases lining up with TRBD1. The CDR3 contains 18 residues. Germline trimming cut 4 bases from V and 3 bases from J; bases unmatched to any gene: 17. The germline V gene has CDR1 SGHRS and CDR2 YFSETQ. The CDR3 loop is CASSDQDRGRPPKETQYF. The CDR3, as DNA: TGCGCCAGCAGCGATCAAGACAGGGGTCGTCCCCCAAAAGAGACCCAGTACTTC.

The chain carries TRBV5-5 and TRBJ1-4; D is perhaps TRBD1 (6 bases). The CDR3 length is 16 residues. The V gene's germline CDR1 is SGHKS and CDR2 YYEKEE (reference sequence). The V and J ends lost 0 bases and 4 bases respectively, with 13 bases between them. The CDR3 spells CASSLATGIFNEKLFF. The DNA of the CDR3 is TGTGCCAGCAGCTTGGCGACAGGCATCTTTAATGAAAAACTGTTTTTT.

The chain recombines TRBV6-5 with TRBJ2-5; 8 nucleotides agree with TRBD2. The CDR3 runs to 15 residues. The V gene's germline CDR1 is MNHEY and CDR2 SVGAGI. J was trimmed by 1 base and V by 7 bases; bases with no gene match: 8. CDR3 protein: CASTGSLAVQETQYF. CDR3 nucleotides: TGTGCCAGCACCGGATCACTAGCGGTCCAAGAGACCCAGTACTTC.

The genes are TRBV18 and TRBJ2-5; D not resolved. The V gene lost 0 bases and the J gene lost 3 bases, with 11 bases spanning the gap. Germline values: CDR1 KGHSH, CDR2 LQKENI. The CDR3 spans 15 residues. DNA of the CDR3: TGTGCCAGCTCACCACCGAGTAAATCTGAAGAGACCCAGTACTTC. Its translation is CASSPPSKSEETQYF.

The rearrangement uses TRBV5-1 and TRBJ2-1; 10 bases are shared with TRBD2. Germline-derived CDR1 and CDR2 are SGHRS and YFSETQ. There are 15 residues in the CDR3. With 7 bases clipped from V and 0 bases from J, the junction kept 4 bases outside the gene matches. CDR3 in DNA: TGCGCCAGCCAAATAGCGGGAGGCTCCTACAATGAGCAGTTCTTC. This codes for CASQIAGGSYNEQFF.

The CDR3 sequence: CASSARDRGGGTEAFF. CDR3 sequence (DNA): TGTGCCAGCAGCGCCCGGGACAGGGGAGGCGGCACTGAAGCTTTCTTT. J is TRBJ1-1 and V is TRBV9, with 10 bases fitting TRBD1. The CDR3 contains 16 residues. Trimming cost V 3 bases and J 4 bases; bases outside gene matches: 9. The V gene's germline CDR1 is SGDLS and CDR2 YYNGEE. Full variable domain (outside the CDR3, taken from reference TRBV9 and TRBJ1-1): DSGVTQTPKHLITATGQRVTLRCSPRSGDLSVYWYQQSLDQGLQFLIQYYNGEERAKGNILERFSAQQFPDLHSELNLSSLELGDSALYFCASSARDRGGGTEAFFGQGTRLTVV.

V gene TRBV6-1 combines with J gene TRBJ2-7, with 9 bases aligning to TRBD1. The trim removed 1 base at V and 1 base at J, leaving 2 bases unmatched. Germline CDR1 is MNHNS and CDR2 is SASEGT. The length of the CDR3 is 15 residues. CDR3 sequence (DNA): TGTGCCAGCAGTGAAGGGGGACAGGGATCCTACGAGCAGTACTTC. Its protein product is CASSEGGQGSYEQYF.

This rearrangement joins TRBV6-6 to TRBJ2-3, with 12 positions matching TRBD2. Germline V gene lookup returns CDR1 MNHNY and CDR2 SVGAGI (reference sequence). V was pared by 8 bases and J by 5 bases, with 5 bases of the junction left unmatched. The CDR3 has 14 amino acids. The CDR3 region is CASHPSGREDTQYF. CDR3 DNA sequence: TGTGCCAGCCATCCTAGCGGGAGGGAAGATACGCAGTATTTT.

The chain joins TRBV6-2 or TRBV6-3 to TRBJ2-4, with D possibly matching TRBD2 (6 bases). The V end lost 0 bases, the J end lost 3 bases, and 15 bases lay between the germline ends. The CDR3 contains 17 residues. CDR1 MNHEY and CDR2 SVGEGT come from the germline V gene. The CDR3 is CASSYSAINGGKNIQYF. The CDR3 DNA follows: TGTGCCAGCAGTTACTCGGCGATAAACGGGGGCAAAAACATTCAGTACTTC.

The chain links TRBV30 to TRBJ1-6, with a weak D call TRBD1 (6 bases). The CDR3 spans 15 residues. V dropped 0 bases and J dropped 8 bases, with 14 bases sitting between them. Germline V gives CDR1 GTSNPN, CDR2 SVGIG (reference sequence). The CDR3 DNA follows: TGTGCCTGGAGTGTCAGGGGCAGAAACTATTCACCCCTCCACTTT. Amino acids: CAWSVRGRNYSPLHF.

This clone is classed as medium-sized. The chain links TRBV19 to TRBJ2-1; 9 bases line up with TRBD2. J lost 8 bases, V lost 4 bases, and 9 bases had no gene match. The CDR3 totals 15 residues. Germline V lookup: CDR1 LNHDA, CDR2 SQIVND (reference sequence). The chain's CDR3 is CASSTTSGSLDEQFF. The DNA for the CDR3 is TGTGCCAGTAGTACTACTAGCGGGTCCCTGGATGAGCAGTTCTTC.

This chain links TRBV20-1 with TRBJ2-7, with a tentative D call TRBD1 (5 bases). Germline V lookup: CDR1 DFQATT, CDR2 SNEGSKA (reference sequence). The CDR3 contains 13 residues. Trimming left V 3 bases short and J 3 bases short, with 12 bases between. The CDR3 region is CSASTQAFYEQYF. The CDR3, as DNA: TGCAGTGCTAGTACACAGGCCTTCTACGAGCAGTACTTC.

This sequence joins TRBV2 and TRBJ2-5; D unclear. V shed 7 bases and J shed 0 bases, with 15 bases lying between them. CDR3 length equals 15 residues. CDR1 is SNHLY, CDR2 FYNNEI, per germline. For the CDR3, the DNA is TGTGCCAGCACAAGATTTTCTACGTACCAAGAGACCCAGTACTTC. Protein product: CASTRFSTYQETQYF.

This sequence joins TRBV11-2 and TRBJ2-6; D may be TRBD2 (5 bases). This CDR3 has 15 residues. Germline V gene data show CDR1 as SGHAT and CDR2 as FQNNGV. The germline V and J ends were trimmed by 4 bases and 0 bases, with 7 bases remaining between them. CDR3 sequence (DNA): TGTGCCAGCAGCTCACGGGGCTCTGGGGCCAACGTCCTGACTTTC. It is translated as CASSSRGSGANVLTF.

V usage is TRBV11-2 and J usage is TRBJ2-3; D is perhaps TRBD1 (6 bases). The CDR3 length is 15 residues. Trimming took off 6 bases at V and 5 bases at J, with 18 bases between the two ends. Germline assignment: CDR1 SGHAT and CDR2 FQNNGV. Here the CDR3 reads CASRVAGVPRDTQYF. The DNA for the CDR3 is TGTGCCAGCAGAGTCGCAGGGGTGCCCCGAGATACGCAGTATTTT.

The chain joins TRBV5-1 to TRBJ2-5, with a weak D call TRBD1 (5 bases). The ends were cut back, 1 base at V and 5 bases at J, with 12 bases in the middle. The CDR3 extends over 14 amino acids. CDR1 SGHRS and CDR2 YFSETQ come from the germline V gene. The CDR3 DNA sequence: TGCGCCAGCAGCTTGTTTCAGGGCGCGGAGACCCAGTACTTC. It is translated as CASSLFQGAETQYF.

The chain carries TRBV19 and TRBJ2-2; 7 nucleotides match TRBD2. The CDR3 runs to 17 residues. Germline CDR1 and CDR2: LNHDA and SQIVND (reference sequence). With V trimmed by 5 bases and J by 0 bases, 9 bases remained unmatched. The CDR3 nucleotides read TGTGCCAGTAGTGGAACCTCTAGCGGCACGAACACCGGGGAGCTGTTTTTT. This codes for CASSGTSSGTNTGELFF.

The V gene is TRBV5-1, the J gene TRBJ2-7; D is ambiguous. CDR1 is SGHRS, CDR2 YFSETQ, per germline. Trimming cost V 0 bases and J 3 bases, with 7 bases left between them. This CDR3 is 13 amino acids long. Here the CDR3 DNA reads TGCGCCAGCAGCTTGGGGTACAGCTACGAGCAGTACTTC. Protein product: CASSLGYSYEQYF.

J is TRBJ2-7 and V is TRBV9; TRBD2 matches 12 bases. This CDR3 contains 15 residues. V trimming: 2 bases; J trimming: 3 bases; junction bases outside the gene matches: 3. Germline CDR1 reads SGDLS; CDR2 reads YYNGEE. The CDR3 is CASSVTSGGNYEQYF. Written as DNA, the CDR3 is TGTGCCAGCAGCGTGACTAGCGGGGGCAACTACGAGCAGTACTTC.

The rearrangement uses TRBV4-1 and TRBJ2-7, with D perhaps matching TRBD2 (6 bases). V lost 2 bases and J 4 bases, leaving 12 bases between the germline ends. Per germline, CDR1 MGHRA and CDR2 YSYEKL. The CDR3 is 14 residues long. DNA for the CDR3: TGCGCCAGCAGCCAACCAACTAGCTTATACGAGCAGTACTTC. This translates into CASSQPTSLYEQYF.

The V and J genes are TRBV7-3 and TRBJ2-3, with 10 positions matching TRBD1. Trimming cost V 5 bases and J 4 bases; bases outside gene matches: 9. Per germline, CDR1 SGHTA and CDR2 FQGTGA. The CDR3 is made up of 16 amino acids. The CDR3 DNA reads TGTGCCAGCAGCCGGACAGGGGGTACATTAGCAGATACGCAGTATTTT. Amino acid sequence: CASSRTGGTLADTQYF.

This sequence joins TRBV9 and TRBJ2-1; D is unclear. V was clipped by 3 bases and J by 2 bases, with 12 bases between them. In germline, CDR1 is SGDLS, CDR2 YYNGEE. The CDR3 is 15 amino acids. The CDR3 spells CASSGHPVTYNEQFF. In DNA form, the CDR3 reads TGTGCCAGCAGCGGCCACCCAGTCACCTACAATGAGCAGTTCTTC. The whole variable domain, remainder taken from reference TRBV9 and TRBJ2-1, is DSGVTQTPKHLITATGQRVTLRCSPRSGDLSVYWYQQSLDQGLQFLIQYYNGEERAKGNILERFSAQQFPDLHSELNLSSLELGDSALYFCASSGHPVTYNEQFFGPGTRLTVL.